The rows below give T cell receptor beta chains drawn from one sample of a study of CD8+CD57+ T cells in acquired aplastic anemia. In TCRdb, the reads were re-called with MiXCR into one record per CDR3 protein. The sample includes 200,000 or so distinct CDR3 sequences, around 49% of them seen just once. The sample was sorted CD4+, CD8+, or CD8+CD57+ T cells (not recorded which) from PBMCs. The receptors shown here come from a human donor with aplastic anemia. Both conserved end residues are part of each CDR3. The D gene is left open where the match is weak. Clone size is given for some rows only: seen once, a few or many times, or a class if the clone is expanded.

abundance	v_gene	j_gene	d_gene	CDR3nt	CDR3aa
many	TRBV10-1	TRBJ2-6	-	TGCGCCAAGGGGGGGGGGACCTCTGGGGCCAACGTCCTGACTTTC	CAKGGGTSGANVLTF
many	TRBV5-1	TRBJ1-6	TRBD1	TGCGCCAGCAGCTTGACAGGGGATTATAATTCACCCCTCCACTTT	CASSLTGDYNSPLHF
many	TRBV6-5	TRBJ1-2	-	TGTGCCAGCAGTTACGATGGGACAAGGAGTATGAGCTACACCTTC	CASSYDGTRSMSYTF
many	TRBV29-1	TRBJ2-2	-	TGCAGCGGGGCGAATACCGGGGAGCTGTTTTTT	CSGANTGELFF
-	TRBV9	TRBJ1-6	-	TGTGCCAGCAGCGTAGGCAGCATATCACCGATTTCACCCCTCCACTTT	CASSVGSISPISPLHF
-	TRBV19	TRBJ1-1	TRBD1	TGTGCCAGTAGTATGCGGACAGGGCCGGACACTGAAGCTTTCTTT	CASSMRTGPDTEAFF
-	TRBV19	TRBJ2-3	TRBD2	TGTGCCACCCGGACTAGCGGGACTAGCACAGATACGCAGTATTTT	CATRTSGTSTDTQYF
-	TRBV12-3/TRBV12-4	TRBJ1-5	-	TGTGCCAGCAGTGACCAGACAAGGCGCAATGAGCCCCAGCATTTT	CASSDQTRRNEPQHF
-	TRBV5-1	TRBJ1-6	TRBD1	TGCGCCAGCAGATGGACAGGGAATAATTCACCCCTCCACTTT	CASRWTGNNSPLHF
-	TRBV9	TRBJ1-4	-	TGTGCCAGCAGCGTGGGGGGACGGCTCTCTGGAAAACTGTTTTTC	CASSVGGRLSGKLFF
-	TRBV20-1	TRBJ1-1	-	TGCAGTGCTAGAGATTGGGCTGGGCAGCGCTACACTGAAGCTTTCTTT	CSARDWAGQRYTEAFF
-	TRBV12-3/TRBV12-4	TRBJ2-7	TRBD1	TGTGCCAGTAGTGGGACAGGGACGTCTTCCCACGAGCAGTACTTC	CASSGTGTSSHEQYF
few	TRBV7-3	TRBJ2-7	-	TGTGCCAGAGCGACCAACCAGGGCGACGAGCAGTACTTC	CARATNQGDEQYF
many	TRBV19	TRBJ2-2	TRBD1	TGTGCCAGCCGACAGGGGGGAAGGGACACCGGGGAGCTGTTTTTT	CASRQGGRDTGELFF
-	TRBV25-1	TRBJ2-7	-	TGTGCCAGCAGTCCTTTTAGCTCCTACGAGCAGTACTTC	CASSPFSSYEQYF
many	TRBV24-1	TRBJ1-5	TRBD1	TGTGCCGCCAGTGAGGGGGGTCAGGGGGGAGTACCCCAGCATTTT	CAASEGGQGGVPQHF
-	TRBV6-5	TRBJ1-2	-	TGTGCCAGCAGTTACTCTGGGGGCTATGGCTACACCTTC	CASSYSGGYGYTF
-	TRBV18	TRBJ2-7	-	TGTGCCAGCTCACCACCGGGGGGTTGGGAGCAGTACTTC	CASSPPGGWEQYF
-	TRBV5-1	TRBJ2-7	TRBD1	TGCGCCAGCAGCCAGTACGGGACAGACCCTTCCTACGAGCAGTACTTC	CASSQYGTDPSYEQYF
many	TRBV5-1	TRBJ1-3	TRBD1	TGCGCCAGCAGTGGGGGGACAGGATCGGGAAACACCATATATTTT	CASSGGTGSGNTIYF
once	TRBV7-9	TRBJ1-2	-	TGTGCCAGCAGCTTAGTTCCGAACAACTATGGCTACACCTTC	CASSLVPNNYGYTF
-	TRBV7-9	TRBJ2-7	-	TGTGCCAGCAGCTTAAGTCGCTCCTACGAGCAGTACTTC	CASSLSRSYEQYF
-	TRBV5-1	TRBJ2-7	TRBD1	TGCGCCAGCAGCTCTGGACAGGGAAACTACGAGCAGTACTTC	CASSSGQGNYEQYF
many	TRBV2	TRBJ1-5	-	TGTGCCAGCAGGGTATACAGGGAACAGCCCCAGCATTTT	CASRVYREQPQHF
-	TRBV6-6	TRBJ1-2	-	TGTGCCAGCAGTTACGACGTCGGGGACGGGTTGCATGGCTACACCTTC	CASSYDVGDGLHGYTF
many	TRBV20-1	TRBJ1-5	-	TGCAGTGCTACCGGCGGACGGCAGAATCAGCCCCAGCATTTT	CSATGGRQNQPQHF
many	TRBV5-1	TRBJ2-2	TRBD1	TGCGCCAGCAGCCCGGACAGGGTAAACACCGGGGAGCTGTTTTTT	CASSPDRVNTGELFF
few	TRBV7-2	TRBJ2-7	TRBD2	TGTGCCAGCAGCCAGACTAGCGGGACGGGCGAGCAGTACTTC	CASSQTSGTGEQYF
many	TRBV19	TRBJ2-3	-	TGTGCCAGTAGTGTGTCAGGGACTAGCACAGATACGCAGTATTTT	CASSVSGTSTDTQYF
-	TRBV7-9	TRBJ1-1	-	TGTGCCAGCAGCCTACAGGGCGTGACAGATACTGAAGCTTTCTTT	CASSLQGVTDTEAFF
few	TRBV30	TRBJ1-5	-	TGTGCCTGGAGTAGGGTGGGGACCCCTAGCAATCAGCCCCAGCATTTT	CAWSRVGTPSNQPQHF
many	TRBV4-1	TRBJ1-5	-	TGCGCCAGCAGCCGTCAAGTCGAGTTAGGGCAGCCCCAGCATTTT	CASSRQVELGQPQHF
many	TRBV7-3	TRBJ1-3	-	TGTGCCAGCAGCTTGGCCGGGGCGAAGGCTGGAAACACCATATATTTT	CASSLAGAKAGNTIYF